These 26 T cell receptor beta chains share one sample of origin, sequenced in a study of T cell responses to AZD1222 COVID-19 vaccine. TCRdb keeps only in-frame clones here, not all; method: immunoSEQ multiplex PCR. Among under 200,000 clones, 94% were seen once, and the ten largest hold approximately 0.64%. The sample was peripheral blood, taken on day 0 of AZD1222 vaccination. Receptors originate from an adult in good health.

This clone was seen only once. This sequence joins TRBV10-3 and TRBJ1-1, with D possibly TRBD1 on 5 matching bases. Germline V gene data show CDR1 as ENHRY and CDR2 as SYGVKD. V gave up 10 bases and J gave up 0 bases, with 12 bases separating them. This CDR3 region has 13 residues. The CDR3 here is CATTEGMNTEAFF. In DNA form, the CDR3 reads TGTGCCACGACGGAGGGGATGAACACTGAAGCTTTCTTT.

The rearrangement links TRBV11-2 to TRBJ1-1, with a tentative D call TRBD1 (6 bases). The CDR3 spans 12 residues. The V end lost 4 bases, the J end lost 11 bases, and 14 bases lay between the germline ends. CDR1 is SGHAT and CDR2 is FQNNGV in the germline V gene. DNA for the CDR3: TGTGCCAGCAGCTCGGGGGCCGAGGAGGCTTTCTTT. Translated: CASSSGAEEAFF. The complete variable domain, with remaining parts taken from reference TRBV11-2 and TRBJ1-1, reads EAGVAQSPRYKIIEKRQSVAFWCNPISGHATLYWYQQILGQGPKLLIQFQNNGVVDDSQLPKDRFSAERLKGVDSTLKIQPAKLEDSAVYLCASSSGAEEAFFGQGTRLTVV.

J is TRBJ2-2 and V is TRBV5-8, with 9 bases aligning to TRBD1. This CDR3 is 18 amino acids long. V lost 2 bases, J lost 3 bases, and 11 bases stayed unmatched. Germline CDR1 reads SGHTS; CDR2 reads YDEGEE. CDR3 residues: CASSLKFIDRGYTGELFF. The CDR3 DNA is TGTGCCAGCAGCTTAAAGTTTATAGACAGGGGGTACACCGGGGAGCTGTTTTTT. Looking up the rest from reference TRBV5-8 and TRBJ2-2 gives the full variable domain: EAGVTQSPTHLIKTRGQQATLRCSPISGHTSVYWYQQALGLGLQFLLWYDEGEERNRGNFPPRFSGRQFPNYSSELNVNALELEDSALYLCASSLKFIDRGYTGELFFGEGSRLTVL.

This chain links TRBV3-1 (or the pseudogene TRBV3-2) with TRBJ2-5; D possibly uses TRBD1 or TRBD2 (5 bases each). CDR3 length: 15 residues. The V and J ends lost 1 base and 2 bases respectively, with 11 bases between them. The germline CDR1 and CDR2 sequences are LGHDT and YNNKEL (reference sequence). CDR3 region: CASSQGKGTQETQYF. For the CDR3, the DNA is TGTGCCAGCAGCCAAGGTAAGGGGACGCAAGAGACCCAGTACTTC.

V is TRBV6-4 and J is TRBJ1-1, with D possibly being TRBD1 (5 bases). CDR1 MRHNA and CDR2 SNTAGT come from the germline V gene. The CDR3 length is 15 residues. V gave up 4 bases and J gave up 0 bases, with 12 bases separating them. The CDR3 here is CASSAGGILNTEAFF. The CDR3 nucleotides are TGTGCCAGCAGTGCGGGGGGAATTTTGAACACTGAAGCTTTCTTT.

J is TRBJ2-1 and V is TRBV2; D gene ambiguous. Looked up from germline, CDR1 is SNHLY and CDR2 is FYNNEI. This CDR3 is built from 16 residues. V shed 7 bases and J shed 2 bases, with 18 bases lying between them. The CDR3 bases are TGTGCCAGCACACCGGACGGACGTCTCACCTACAATGAGCAGTTCTTC. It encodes CASTPDGRLTYNEQFF. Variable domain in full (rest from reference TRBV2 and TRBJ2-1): EPEVTQTPSHQVTQMGQEVILRCVPISNHLYFYWYRQILGQKVEFLVSFYNNEISEKSEIFDDQFSVERPDGSNFTLKIRSTKLEDSAMYFCASTPDGRLTYNEQFFGPGTRLTVL.

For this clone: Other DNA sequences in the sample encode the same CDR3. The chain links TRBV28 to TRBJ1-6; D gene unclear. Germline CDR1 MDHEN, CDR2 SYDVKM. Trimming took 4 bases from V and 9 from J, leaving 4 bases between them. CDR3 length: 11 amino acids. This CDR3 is CASSWGSPLHF. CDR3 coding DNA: TGTGCCAGCAGTTGGGGTTCACCCCTCCACTTT.

The CDR3 spells CASSPTGTGNHEQYF. Here the CDR3 DNA reads TGTGCCAGCAGCCCTACCGGGACAGGGAACCACGAGCAGTACTTC. The genes are TRBV5-8 and TRBJ2-7; TRBD1 agrees at 9 bases. The CDR3 consists of 15 residues. Germline lookup yields CDR1 SGHTS and CDR2 YDEGEE. The V segment lost 4 bases and the J segment 5 bases; nucleotides outside the gene matches: 10.

CDR3 in amino acids: CASSHGEATNEKLFF. DNA for the CDR3: TGTGCCAGCAGTCACGGGGAAGCAACTAATGAAAAACTGTTTTTT. The J gene is TRBJ1-4, the V gene TRBV2, with D uncertain. The CDR3 runs to 15 residues. V was pared by 5 bases and J by 0 bases, with 10 bases between. Germline CDR1 reads SNHLY; CDR2 reads FYNNEI.

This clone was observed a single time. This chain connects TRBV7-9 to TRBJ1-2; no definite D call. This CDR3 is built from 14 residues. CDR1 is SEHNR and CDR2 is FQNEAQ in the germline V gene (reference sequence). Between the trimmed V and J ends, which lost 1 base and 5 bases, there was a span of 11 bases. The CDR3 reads CASSLEGKGYGYTF. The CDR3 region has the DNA TGTGCCAGCAGCTTAGAGGGTAAAGGTTATGGCTACACCTTC.

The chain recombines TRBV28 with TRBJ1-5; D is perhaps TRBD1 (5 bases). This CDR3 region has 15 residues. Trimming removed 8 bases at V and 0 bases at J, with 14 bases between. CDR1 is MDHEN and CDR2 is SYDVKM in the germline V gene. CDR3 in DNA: TGTGCCAGCCGCAATGGGGGGGATAGCAATCAGCCCCAGCATTTT. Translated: CASRNGGDSNQPQHF.

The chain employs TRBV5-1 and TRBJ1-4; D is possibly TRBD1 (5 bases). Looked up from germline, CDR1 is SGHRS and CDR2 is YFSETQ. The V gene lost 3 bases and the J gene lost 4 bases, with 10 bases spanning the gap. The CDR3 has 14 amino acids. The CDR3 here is CASSSGAGNEKLFF. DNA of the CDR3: TGCGCCAGCAGCTCCGGGGCCGGTAATGAAAAACTGTTTTTT.

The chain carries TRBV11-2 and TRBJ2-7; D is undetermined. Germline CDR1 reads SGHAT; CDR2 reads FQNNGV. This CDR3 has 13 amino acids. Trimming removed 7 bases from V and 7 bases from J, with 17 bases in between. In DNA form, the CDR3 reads TGTGCCAGCATCGATCCCTTAGAGGAGGAGCAGTACTTC. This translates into CASIDPLEEEQYF.

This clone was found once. The CDR3 coding sequence is TGTGCCAGCAGGGACGGCTCCTTCTATGGCTACACCTTC. This codes for CASRDGSFYGYTF. The chain joins TRBV6-5 to TRBJ1-2; no clear D. This CDR3 is built from 13 residues. Trimming removed 6 bases at V and 4 bases at J, with 12 bases between. The germline V gene encodes CDR1 MNHEY and CDR2 SVGAGI.

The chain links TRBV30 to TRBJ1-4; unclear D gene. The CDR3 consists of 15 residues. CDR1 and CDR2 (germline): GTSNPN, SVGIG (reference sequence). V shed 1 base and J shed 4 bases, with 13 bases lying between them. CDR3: CAWSGLDKGNEKLFF. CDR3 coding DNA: TGTGCCTGGAGTGGCCTAGACAAGGGTAATGAAAAACTGTTTTTT.

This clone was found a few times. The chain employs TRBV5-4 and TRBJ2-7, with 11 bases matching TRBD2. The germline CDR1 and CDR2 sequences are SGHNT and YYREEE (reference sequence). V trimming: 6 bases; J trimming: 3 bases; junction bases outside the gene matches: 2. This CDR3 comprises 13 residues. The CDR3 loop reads CASKLAGDYEQYF. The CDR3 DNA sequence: TGTGCCAGCAAACTAGCGGGAGACTACGAGCAGTACTTC. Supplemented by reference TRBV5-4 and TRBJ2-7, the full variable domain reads ETGVTQSPTHLIKTRGQQVTLRCSSQSGHNTVSWYQQALGQGPQFIFQYYREEENGRGNFPPRFSGLQFPNYSSELNVNALELDDSALYLCASKLAGDYEQYFGPGTRLTVT.

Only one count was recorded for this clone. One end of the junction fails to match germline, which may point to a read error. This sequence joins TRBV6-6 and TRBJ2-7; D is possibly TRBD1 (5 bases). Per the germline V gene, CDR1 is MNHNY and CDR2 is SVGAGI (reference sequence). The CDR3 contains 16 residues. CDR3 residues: CASSYSPRAISHEQYF. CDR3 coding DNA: TGTGCCAGCAGTTACTCCCCCAGGGCTATCTCCCACGAGCAGTACTTC.

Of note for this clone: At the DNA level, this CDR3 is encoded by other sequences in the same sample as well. DNA of the CDR3: TGTGCCAGCAGTGACTCAACTAGCAATGAGCAGTTCTTC. Residues: CASSDSTSNEQFF. The genes are TRBV6-4 and TRBJ2-1; perhaps TRBD2 as D (5 bases). The CDR3 has 13 residues. The germline gives CDR1 MRHNA, CDR2 SNTAGT. With 0 bases removed from V and 6 bases from J, the gap between germline ends came to 6 bases.

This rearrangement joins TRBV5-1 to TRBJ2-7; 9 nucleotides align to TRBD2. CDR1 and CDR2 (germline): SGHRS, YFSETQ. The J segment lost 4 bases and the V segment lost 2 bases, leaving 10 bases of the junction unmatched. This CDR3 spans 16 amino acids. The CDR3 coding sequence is TGCGCCAGCAGCTTTAGTCCGGCTAGCGGGACATACGAGCAGTACTTC. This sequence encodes CASSFSPASGTYEQYF. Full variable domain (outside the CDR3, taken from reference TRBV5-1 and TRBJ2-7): KAGVTQTPRYLIKTRGQQVTLSCSPISGHRSVSWYQQTPGQGLQFLFEYFSETQRNKGNFPGRFSGRQFSNSRSEMNVSTLELGDSALYLCASSFSPASGTYEQYFGPGTRLTVT.

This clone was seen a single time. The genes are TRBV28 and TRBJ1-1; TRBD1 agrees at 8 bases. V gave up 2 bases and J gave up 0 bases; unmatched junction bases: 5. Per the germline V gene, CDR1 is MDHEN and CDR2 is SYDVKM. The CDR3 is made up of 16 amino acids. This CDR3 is CASSLTQGALNTEAFF. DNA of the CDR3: TGTGCCAGCAGTTTAACCCAGGGGGCGTTGAACACTGAAGCTTTCTTT.

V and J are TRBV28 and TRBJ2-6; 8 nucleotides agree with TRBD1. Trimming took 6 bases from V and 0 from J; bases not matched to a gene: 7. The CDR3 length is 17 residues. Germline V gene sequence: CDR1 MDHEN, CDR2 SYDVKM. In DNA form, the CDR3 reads TGTGCCAGCAGAAGGACAGGGATGAGCTCTGGGGCCAACGTCCTGACTTTC. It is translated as CASRRTGMSSGANVLTF.

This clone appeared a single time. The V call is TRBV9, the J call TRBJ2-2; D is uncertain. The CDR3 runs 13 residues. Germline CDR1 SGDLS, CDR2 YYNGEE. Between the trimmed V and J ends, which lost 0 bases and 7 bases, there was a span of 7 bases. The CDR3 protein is CASSVVGSGELFF. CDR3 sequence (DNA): TGTGCCAGCAGCGTAGTAGGTAGCGGGGAGCTGTTTTTT. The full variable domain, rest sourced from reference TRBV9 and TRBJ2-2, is DSGVTQTPKHLITATGQRVTLRCSPRSGDLSVYWYQQSLDQGLQFLIQYYNGEERAKGNILERFSAQQFPDLHSELNLSSLELGDSALYFCASSVVGSGELFFGEGSRLTVL.

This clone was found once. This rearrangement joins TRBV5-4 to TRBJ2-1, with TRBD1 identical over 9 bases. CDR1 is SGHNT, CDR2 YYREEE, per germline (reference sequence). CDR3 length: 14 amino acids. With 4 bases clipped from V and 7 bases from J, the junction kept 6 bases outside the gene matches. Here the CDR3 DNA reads TGTGCCAGCAGCCGGGACAGGGATAGGAATGAGCAGTTCTTC. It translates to CASSRDRDRNEQFF.

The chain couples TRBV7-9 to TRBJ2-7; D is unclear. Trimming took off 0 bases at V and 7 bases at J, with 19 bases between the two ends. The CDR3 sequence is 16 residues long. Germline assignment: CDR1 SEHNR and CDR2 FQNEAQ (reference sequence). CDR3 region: CASSLALGIRALEQYF. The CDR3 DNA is TGTGCCAGCAGCTTAGCCCTGGGCATCCGGGCCCTGGAGCAGTACTTC.

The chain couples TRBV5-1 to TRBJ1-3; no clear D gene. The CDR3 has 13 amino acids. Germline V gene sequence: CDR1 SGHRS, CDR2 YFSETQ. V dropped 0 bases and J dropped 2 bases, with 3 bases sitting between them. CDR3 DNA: TGCGCCAGCAGCTTGGACCCTGGAAACACCATATATTTT. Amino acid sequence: CASSLDPGNTIYF. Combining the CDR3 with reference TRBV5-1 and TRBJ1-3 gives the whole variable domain KAGVTQTPRYLIKTRGQQVTLSCSPISGHRSVSWYQQTPGQGLQFLFEYFSETQRNKGNFPGRFSGRQFSNSRSEMNVSTLELGDSALYLCASSLDPGNTIYFGEGSWLTVV.

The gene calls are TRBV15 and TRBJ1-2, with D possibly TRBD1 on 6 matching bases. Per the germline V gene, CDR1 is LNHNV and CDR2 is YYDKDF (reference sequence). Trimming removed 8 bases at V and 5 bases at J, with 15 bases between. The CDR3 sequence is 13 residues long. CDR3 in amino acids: CATRSGASYGYTF. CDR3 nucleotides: TGTGCCACCCGATCGGGGGCTAGTTATGGCTACACCTTC.